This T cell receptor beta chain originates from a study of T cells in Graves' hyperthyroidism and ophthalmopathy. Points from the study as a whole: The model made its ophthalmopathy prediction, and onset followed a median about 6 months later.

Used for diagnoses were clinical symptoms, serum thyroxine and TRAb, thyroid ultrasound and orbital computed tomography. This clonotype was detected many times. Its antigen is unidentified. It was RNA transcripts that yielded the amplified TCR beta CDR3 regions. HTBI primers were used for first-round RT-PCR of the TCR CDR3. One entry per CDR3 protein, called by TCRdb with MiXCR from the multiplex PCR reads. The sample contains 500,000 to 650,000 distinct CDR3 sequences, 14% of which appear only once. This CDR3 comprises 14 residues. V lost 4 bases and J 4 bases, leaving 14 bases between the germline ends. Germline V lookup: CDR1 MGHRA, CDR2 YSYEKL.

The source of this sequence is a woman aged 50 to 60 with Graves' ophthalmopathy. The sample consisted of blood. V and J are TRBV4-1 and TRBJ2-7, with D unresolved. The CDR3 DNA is TGCGCCAGCAGCCCAAGAGCCCCAACTTACGAGCAGTACTTC. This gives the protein CASSPRAPTYEQYF.